One sample yielded the 2 T cell receptor beta chains listed below, sequenced in a study of Ad26.COV2.S vaccination and SARS-CoV-2 variants. TCRdb keeps only in-frame clones here, not all; method: immunoSEQ multiplex PCR. The table has fewer than 900,000 clones, 70% to 90% seen once; the top ten hold over 1.3%. The treatment denotes: 15 to 20 received Ad26.COV2.S at low or high dose, single or two shots; roughly five received placebo; per-sample allocation not given. Each sample was drawn 63 days after the first injection (of vaccine or placebo). Sample: peripheral blood, taken in a trial of Ad26.COV2.S vaccine versus placebo. The receptors stem from a person between 18 and 60 years old who received the Ad26.COV2.S COVID-19 vaccine or a placebo.

This clone was observed once. The V gene is TRBV7-2, the J gene TRBJ2-5; either TRBD1 or TRBD2 may fit D (5 bases each). Between the trimmed V and J ends, which lost 5 bases and 2 bases, there was a span of 9 bases. This CDR3 has 13 amino acids. The germline CDR1 and CDR2 sequences are SGHTA and FQGNSA. The chain's CDR3 is CASSGTYQETQYF. CDR3 DNA: TGTGCCAGCAGCGGGACGTATCAAGAGACCCAGTACTTC.

In this sample, this clone turned up once. V usage is TRBV5-1 and J usage is TRBJ2-7; TRBD1 is a possible D gene (6 bases). Germline V CDR1 and CDR2: SGHRS, YFSETQ. The CDR3 sequence is 13 residues long. V was shortened by 1 base and J by 4 bases, with 9 bases between the two germline ends. CDR3: CASSLFGQYEQYF. The CDR3 region has the DNA TGCGCCAGCAGCTTGTTTGGACAGTACGAGCAGTACTTC.